This TCR beta chain was sequenced during a study of T cell responses to AZD1222 COVID-19 vaccine (TCRdb year 2021). Concerning the study at large: A total of just over 230 trial participants underwent TCR sequencing, of whom 200 to 220 had received two doses of AZD1222 and roughly 26 had received two doses of the MenACWY control vaccine. Trial participants were enrolled by age into 18-55, 56-69 and 70-plus year subgroups, with about 150, 28 and 57 TCR-sequenced participants respectively. What the work shows at the level of the full study, not this receptor alone: The whole spike protein was spanned by vaccine-associated CD4 TCRs, and dominant responses were seen in regions 160-218 and 743-854. After two AZD1222 doses, spike-specific TCR breadth and depth were significantly higher than at day 0 and than in MenACWY recipients. Conclusions about previously exposed vaccinees are limited, since just 5 to 7 AZD1222 recipients were seropositive for SARS-CoV-2 at baseline. In the small 56-69-year group, the increase in depth fell short of significance, most likely because of low power. No day 14 peak-response samples were available, so repertoires were characterized only after the peak T cell response. Participants were mostly white British and included more females than males, and it was suggested by the authors that clonal diversity may have been underestimated. Reportedly, almost half of the unique spike-specific TCRs recognized epitopes lying outside the regions that are mutated in the B.1.351 and B.1.1.7 variants.

For CDR1 and CDR2, the germline V gene (reference sequence) lists LGHDT and YNNKEL. There are 15 amino acids in the CDR3, from cysteine to phenylalanine inclusive. Only the CDR3 part of the read is kept: 45 bases, read in frame from the first base. Between the V and J ends, shortened by 4 bases and 6 bases respectively, the junction contains 18 bases. The CDR3 regions of human TCRbeta chains were analyzed by immunosequencing. The published analysis was carried out like this. Repertoire TCRs were matched against a reference library of SARS-CoV-2-specific TCRs generated with the MIRA antigen-specificity platform. Breadth was defined as the fraction of unique TCRs that were SARS-CoV-2-associated. Depth was defined as the fraction of total T cells that were SARS-CoV-2-associated. Each spike-specific TCR was assigned to its reactive spike region and to a CD4 or CD8 class using the MIRA data. Log10-transformed breadth and depth values were compared by one-way ANOVA with Sidak's multiple comparisons tests. TCRdb carries this immuneACCESS record with in-frame sequences only. Its versions omit some clonotypes, under half of them owing to an unresolved V gene in the studies checked, with the rest unexplained. That table is the source of V, J and clone size, and D and trimming were worked out from the DNA. The table for this sample lists about 150,000 clones; about 88% of them were counted only once. The top ten hold 5.5% to 8% of the sample.

As regards this clone: Its antigen has not been determined. It has no much larger one-base neighbor in the sample; base qualities were not kept.

Taken with the paper, the label for time point translates to: sample from adult after SARS-CoV-2 infection, after symptom onset. Two convalescent COVID-19 patients, sampled after symptom onset from adults with prior SARS-CoV-2 infection, were also TCR-sequenced for comparison. The sequence was collected from an adult who had recovered from COVID-19. The rearrangement combines TRBV3-1 (or the pseudogene TRBV3-2) with TRBJ1-2; the D gene is perhaps TRBD1, from 6 matching bases. Specimen: peripheral blood, collected after recovery from COVID-19. The CDR3 region reads CASSPWGGLSNGYTF. DNA sequence: TGTGCCAGCAGCCCCTGGGGGGGGCTGTCTAATGGCTACACCTTC.